This T cell receptor beta chain was observed in a study of beta chain features in type 1 diabetes. As for the study in general: Age, gender and cell yields were similar between patients and healthy donors. The study, taken as a whole, reports: Over-representation of high TCR-expressing cells was a possible consequence of cDNA sequencing. In all four CD4+ subsets, TCRB CDR3 length was significantly, moderately reduced in type 1 diabetes. Compared to healthy donors, patients appeared to have naive, central memory and Treg TCRB repertoires that were more alike.

This clone was observed a handful of times. Antigen unknown. V was clipped by 4 bases and J by 0 bases, with 7 bases between them. There are 13 residues in the CDR3. The germline CDR1 and CDR2 sequences are SGHVS and FQNEAQ. Reverse transcription of all isolated RNA meant that expressed TCRB transcripts were sequenced. Mean read depth for naive, central memory and regulatory T cell samples was about 3.4 million reads. Profiling relied on immunoSEQ multiplex PCR, and the TCRdb table lists in-frame clones only, not all of them. The sample contains 50,000 to 70,000 clones, roughly 50% of which appear only once.

Sequencing used Tregs from blood. The chain has TRBV7-8 and TRBJ2-7; D perhaps matches TRBD2 (5 bases). The clonotype originates from a woman in her thirties or forties with type 1 diabetes. The CDR3 region has the DNA TGTGCCAGCAGCTACGACTACTCCTACGAGCAGTACTTC. It is translated as CASSYDYSYEQYF.